The clone carrying this T cell receptor beta chain was observed a handful of times. Its antigen remains unknown. This sample stems from a study of T cells after yellow fever vaccination. Turning to the study itself: SMART-Seq v4 Ultra Low Input served to prepare low-cell-number fractions.

General observations from the study: Most clones from primary vaccination resurfaced after the booster (about 95% CD4, around 89% CD8).

The 5'RACE template-switching step produced TCR cDNA and added a universal primer site and UMIs. TCRdb itself ran the 5' RACE reads through MiXCR, one entry per CDR3 protein. The top ten hold more than 12% of the sample, which has 500,000 to 650,000 distinct CDR3 sequences, about 12% seen once. Trimming took 4 bases from V and 3 from J, leaving 13 bases between them. Per germline, CDR1 SGHNT and CDR2 YYREEE (reference sequence). CDR3 length: 14 amino acids. The chain uses TRBV5-4 and TRBJ2-5, with TRBD1 as a possible D gene (5 bases). The sample was PBMCs, taken on the day of the yellow fever booster vaccination. This receptor was identified in a man younger than 40 who received the YFV17D yellow fever vaccine. This chain's CDR3 is CASSRNLGEETQYF. CDR3 bases: TGTGCCAGCAGCAGGAACCTAGGGGAAGAGACCCAGTACTTC.